Below are 10 T cell receptor beta chains sequenced from a single sample in a study of memory CD4+ T cells and cytomegalovirus serostatus. Single viable CD3+CD4+CD8-CD45RO+ cells were sorted as the memory CD4+ T cells. This table comes from immunoSEQ multiplex PCR, and its TCRdb copy is limited to in-frame clones, with some not included. The table records some 26,000 clones, 76% of them present only once. Sequencing was done on a sample of memory CD4+ T cells from blood. The source of these receptors is an adult in good health and CMV-seronegative.

The V and J genes are TRBV27 and TRBJ2-5, with 10 bases identical to TRBD2. CDR1 MNHEY and CDR2 SMNVEV come from the germline V gene (reference sequence). The length of the CDR3 is 19 residues. After removal of 0 bases from V and 2 bases from J, the junction contained 12 bases not matched to a gene. In DNA form, the CDR3 reads TGTGCCAGCAGTTTATCCCCCATAGCGGGGGGCATCAAACAAGAGACCCAGTACTTC. The encoded protein is CASSLSPIAGGIKQETQYF.

The chain joins TRBV6-5 to TRBJ2-4; TRBD1 matches 10 bases. This CDR3 is built from 15 residues. Germline V lookup: CDR1 MNHEY, CDR2 SVGAGI. Trimming at V came to 7 bases and at J to 6 bases, leaving 9 bases not matched to a gene. The CDR3 protein is CASMMTGGWGNIQYF. CDR3 nucleotide sequence: TGTGCCAGCATGATGACAGGGGGCTGGGGAAACATTCAGTACTTC.

This chain links TRBV28 with TRBJ2-1, with 12 bases fitting TRBD2. The V segment lost 5 bases and the J segment 8 bases; nucleotides outside the gene matches: 7. This CDR3 comprises 15 residues. CDR1 and CDR2 from the germline V gene are MDHEN and SYDVKM. The CDR3 DNA follows: TGTGCCAGCAGTCCTCCTAGCGGGAGGGCCCATGAGCAGTTCTTC. The encoded protein is CASSPPSGRAHEQFF.

V usage is TRBV7-2 and J usage is TRBJ2-7; 7 bases align to TRBD2. Germline assignment: CDR1 SGHTA and CDR2 FQGNSA. This CDR3 comprises 15 residues. J gave up 0 bases and V 1 base, and 3 bases lay outside the gene matches. The CDR3 here is CASSLVRGSSYEQYF. The CDR3 DNA sequence: TGTGCCAGCAGCTTAGTTCGCGGGAGCTCCTACGAGCAGTACTTC.

This rearrangement joins TRBV6-1 to TRBJ1-5, with TRBD1 matching over 7 bases. J gave up 5 bases and V 2 bases, and 12 bases lay outside the gene matches. The germline V gene has CDR1 MNHNS and CDR2 SASEGT. The CDR3 runs to 17 residues. The CDR3 DNA is TGTGCCAGCAGTGAAAGGTATGGGGACAGTATAGATCAGCCCCAGCATTTT. Its translation is CASSERYGDSIDQPQHF.

The rearrangement links TRBV28 to TRBJ1-6; 10 positions agree with TRBD1. Germline V CDR1 and CDR2: MDHEN, SYDVKM. The CDR3 runs 16 residues. Trimming cost V 5 bases and J 7 bases; bases outside gene matches: 8. The CDR3 DNA follows: TGTGCCAGCAGTGTTCCGGGACAGGGGAGGAATTCACCCCTCCACTTT. It encodes CASSVPGQGRNSPLHF.

V is TRBV7-8 and J is TRBJ2-1; D might be TRBD2 (5 bases). This CDR3 spans 15 amino acids. The V gene lost 2 bases and the J gene lost 4 bases, with 12 bases spanning the gap. Germline lookup yields CDR1 SGHVS and CDR2 FQNEAQ. The CDR3 DNA reads TGTGCCAGCAGCTTATCTAACTCGGGATACAATGAGCAGTTCTTC. Protein sequence: CASSLSNSGYNEQFF.

The chain is built from TRBV6-5 and TRBJ1-1; D not certain. V gave up 7 bases and J gave up 3 bases, with 12 bases separating them. The germline V gene has CDR1 MNHEY and CDR2 SVGAGI. The CDR3 extends over 13 amino acids. CDR3 amino acids: CASTPNGDTEAFF. CDR3 DNA sequence: TGTGCCAGCACTCCCAATGGGGACACTGAAGCTTTCTTT.

The chain has TRBV10-2 and TRBJ2-1; 12 bases fit TRBD2. V gave up 5 bases and J gave up 8 bases; unmatched junction bases: 7. The CDR3 runs 15 residues. Per the germline V gene, CDR1 is WSHSY and CDR2 is SAAADI. The DNA for the CDR3 is TGCGCCAGCAGTAAACTAGCGGGAGGAGGTGATGAGCAGTTCTTC. Translating gives CASSKLAGGGDEQFF.

The CDR3 DNA reads as TGTGCCAGTAGTATACAGGGAAACTATGGCTACACCTTC. Translation: CASSIQGNYGYTF. This rearrangement joins TRBV19 to TRBJ1-2; possibly TRBD1 for D (5 bases). The CDR3 contains 13 residues. Trimming stripped 2 bases from V and 2 bases from J, with 6 bases between. Germline V CDR1 and CDR2: LNHDA, SQIVND (reference sequence). Drawing the rest from reference TRBV19 and TRBJ1-2, the complete variable domain is DGGITQSPKYLFRKEGQNVTLSCEQNLNHDAMYWYRQDPGQGLRLIYYSQIVNDFQKGDIAEGYSVSREKKESFPLTVTSAQKNPTAFYLCASSIQGNYGYTFGSGTRLTVV.